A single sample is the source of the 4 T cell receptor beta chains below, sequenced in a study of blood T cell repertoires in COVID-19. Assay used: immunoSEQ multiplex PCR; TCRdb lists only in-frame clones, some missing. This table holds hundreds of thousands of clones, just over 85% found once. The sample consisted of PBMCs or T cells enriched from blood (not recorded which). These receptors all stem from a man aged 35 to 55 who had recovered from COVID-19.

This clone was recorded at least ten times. This CDR3 reads CASSWPGGYGYTF. Written as DNA, the CDR3 is TGTGCCAGCAGTTGGCCGGGGGGCTATGGCTACACCTTC. The V gene is TRBV28, the J gene TRBJ1-2; tentatively, D is TRBD1 (5 bases). The CDR3 runs 13 residues. V lost 4 bases to trimming and J lost 4 bases, with 10 bases between them. CDR1 and CDR2 (germline): MDHEN, SYDVKM.

The CDR3 coding sequence is TGCGCCAGCAGCCAAGAGTTGAGGCAAGAGACCCAGTACTTC. It specifies CASSQELRQETQYF. The J gene is TRBJ2-5, the V gene TRBV4-1; no clear D. The CDR3 totals 14 residues. Between the trimmed V and J ends, which lost 0 bases and 2 bases, there was a span of 7 bases. The V gene's germline CDR1 is MGHRA and CDR2 YSYEKL.

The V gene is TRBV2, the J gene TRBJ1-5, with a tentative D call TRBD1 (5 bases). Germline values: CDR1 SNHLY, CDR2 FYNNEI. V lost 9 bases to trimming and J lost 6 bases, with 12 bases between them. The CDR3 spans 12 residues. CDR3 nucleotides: TGTGCCAGTGGCCAGGGTAGTCAGCCCCAGCATTTT. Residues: CASGQGSQPQHF.

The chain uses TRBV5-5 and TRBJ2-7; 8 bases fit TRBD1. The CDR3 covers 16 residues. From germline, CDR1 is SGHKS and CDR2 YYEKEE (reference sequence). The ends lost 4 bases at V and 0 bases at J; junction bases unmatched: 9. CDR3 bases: TGTGCCAGCAGCCATACAGGGGGTCTCGACTCCTACGAGCAGTACTTC. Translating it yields CASSHTGGLDSYEQYF. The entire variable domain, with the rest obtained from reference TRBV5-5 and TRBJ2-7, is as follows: DAGVTQSPTHLIKTRGQQVTLRCSPISGHKSVSWYQQVLGQGPQFIFQYYEKEERGRGNFPDRFSARQFPNYSSELNVNALLLGDSALYLCASSHTGGLDSYEQYFGPGTRLTVT.